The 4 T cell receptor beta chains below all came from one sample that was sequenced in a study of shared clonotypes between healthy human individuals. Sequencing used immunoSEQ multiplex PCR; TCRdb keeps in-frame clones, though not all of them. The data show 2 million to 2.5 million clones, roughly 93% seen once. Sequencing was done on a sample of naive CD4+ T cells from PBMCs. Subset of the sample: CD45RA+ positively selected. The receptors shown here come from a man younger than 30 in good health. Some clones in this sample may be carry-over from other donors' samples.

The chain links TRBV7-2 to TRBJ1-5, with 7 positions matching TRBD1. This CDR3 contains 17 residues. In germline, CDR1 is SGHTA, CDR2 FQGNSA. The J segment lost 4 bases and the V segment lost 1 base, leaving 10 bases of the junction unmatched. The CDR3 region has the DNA TGTGCCAGCAGCTTAGAATTTAGGGGGCAATGGAATCAGCCCCAGCATTTT. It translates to CASSLEFRGQWNQPQHF.

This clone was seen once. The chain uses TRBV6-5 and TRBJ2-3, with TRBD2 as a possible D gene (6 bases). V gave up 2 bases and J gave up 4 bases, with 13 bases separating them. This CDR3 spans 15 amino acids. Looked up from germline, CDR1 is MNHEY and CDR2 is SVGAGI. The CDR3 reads CASSYPGSSADTQYF. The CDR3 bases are TGTGCCAGCAGTTACCCCGGGAGCAGCGCAGATACGCAGTATTTT.

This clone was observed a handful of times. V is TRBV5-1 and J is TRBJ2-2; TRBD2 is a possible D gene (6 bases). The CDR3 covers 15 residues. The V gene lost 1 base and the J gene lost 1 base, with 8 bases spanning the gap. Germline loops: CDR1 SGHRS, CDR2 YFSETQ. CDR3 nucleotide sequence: TGCGCCAGCAGCTTGAACGGGGGGAACACCGGGGAGCTGTTTTTT. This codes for CASSLNGGNTGELFF.

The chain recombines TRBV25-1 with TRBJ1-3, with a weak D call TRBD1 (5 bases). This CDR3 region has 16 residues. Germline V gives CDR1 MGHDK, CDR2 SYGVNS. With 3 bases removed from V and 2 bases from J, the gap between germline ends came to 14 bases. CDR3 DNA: TGTGCCAGCAGTGATTGGCGACAGAGACCTGGAAACACCATATATTTT. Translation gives CASSDWRQRPGNTIYF.